This entry concerns a single T cell receptor beta chain. Its antigen is as yet unknown. This sample is drawn from a study of CD4 T cells in relation to SARS-CoV-2 and coronaviruses. Study-level information: After roughly ten days of antigen culture, PBMC TCR beta CDR3s were sequenced.

Per the germline V gene, CDR1 is SGHRS and CDR2 is YFSETQ. This CDR3 has 11 residues. V lost 3 bases and J 2 bases, leaving 2 bases between the germline ends. Some clones are missing from TCRdb's copy, which holds only in-frame ones; the method was immunoSEQ multiplex PCR. The data show tens of thousands of clones, about four fifths seen once. Before the COVID-19 pandemic, during about 2010-2018, CD4+ T cells were taken from unexposed donors. The cells were cultured for approximately ten days before CD4+ T cells were isolated. The source is a human donor in good health. The sequenced sample consisted of CD4+ T cells from PBMCs, cultured in vitro. The rearrangement joins TRBV5-1 to TRBJ2-5; no definite D call. This CDR3 is CASSSQETQYF. The DNA for the CDR3 is TGCGCCAGCAGCTCACAAGAGACCCAGTACTTC.